The clone carrying this TCR beta chain was found many times. Its antigen remains unidentified. The DNA is left out, because the CDR3 cannot be placed on it with certainty; the CDR3 is given as TCRdb lists it. TCRdb processed the reads anew with MiXCR; each CDR3 protein has one entry. The sample includes 90,000 to 130,000 distinct CDR3 sequences, around a tenth of them seen just once. These data belong to a study of T cell repertoires in cytomegalovirus infection. Study as a whole: Public signatures in TCR beta pointed to CMV infection and matching HLA type.

Germline-derived CDR1 and CDR2 are SGHNT and YENEEA. With termini counted, the CDR3 has 14 amino acids. Findings and limits, study-wide: There were HLA-C-restricted CMV-specific TCR beta clonotypes dominating the ex vivo response.

The V and J genes are TRBV11-3 and TRBJ2-7; the D call TRBD2 from the table was never checked on the DNA. The receptor was derived from a human donor in good health (CMV status not recorded). Some clones in this sample may be carry-over from other donors' samples. The sample taken for sequencing was PBMCs, sequenced either directly or after in vitro stimulation (not recorded which). CDR3: CASSLVGLGALPYV.